Listed below are T cell receptor beta chains from one sample, sequenced in a study of cytomegalovirus exposure and HLA in healthy donors. Assay used: immunoSEQ multiplex PCR; TCRdb lists only in-frame clones, some missing. This table has some 110,000 clones, around 94% appearing once. Sequences were obtained from PBMCs. Receptors were obtained from a woman between 18 and 30 years old in good health and CMV-seronegative. The conserved cysteine and the conserved F or W are not part of the CDR3 here. Fields, in order: J gene, V gene, CDR3 protein.

j_gene: TRBJ2-3
v_gene: TRBV7-3
CDR3aa: ASSPGAGTQY

j_gene: TRBJ2-1
v_gene: TRBV30
CDR3aa: AWAGWSSYNEQF

j_gene: TRBJ2-1
v_gene: TRBV5-1
CDR3aa: ASTPFGGGENEQF

j_gene: TRBJ2-2
v_gene: TRBV6-5
CDR3aa: ASKRGGTGELF

j_gene: TRBJ2-5
v_gene: TRBV28
CDR3aa: ASSLGGWETQY

j_gene: TRBJ2-7
v_gene: TRBV5-4
CDR3aa: ASSSGTSRYEQY

j_gene: TRBJ2-7
v_gene: TRBV6-1
CDR3aa: ASSERQGPSSYEQY

j_gene: TRBJ2-7
v_gene: TRBV30
CDR3aa: AWGAWSREQY

j_gene: TRBJ2-1
v_gene: TRBV28
CDR3aa: ASSSIAGVGYNEQF

j_gene: TRBJ2-7
v_gene: TRBV5-1
CDR3aa: ASSFPGGSGNPYEQY

j_gene: TRBJ2-7
v_gene: TRBV11-2
CDR3aa: ASSKGQGLEQY

j_gene: TRBJ2-1
v_gene: TRBV15
CDR3aa: ATSPRTGGGSKF

j_gene: TRBJ2-7
v_gene: TRBV2
CDR3aa: ASHRLGSYEQY

j_gene: TRBJ2-1
v_gene: TRBV18
CDR3aa: ASSPLPGDLNEQF

j_gene: TRBJ2-2
v_gene: TRBV15
CDR3aa: ATSRDRGSGELF

j_gene: TRBJ2-2
v_gene: TRBV27
CDR3aa: ASRARPGMGELF

j_gene: TRBJ2-1
v_gene: TRBV7-2
CDR3aa: ASSSLTSINEQF

j_gene: TRBJ2-7
v_gene: TRBV5-6
CDR3aa: ASSQSGISYEQY